The clone carrying this T cell receptor (beta chain) was seen only a few times. V gave up 8 bases and J gave up 0 bases, with 13 bases separating them. The CDR3 is 13 residues long. Germline V gives CDR1 SQVTM, CDR2 ANQGSEA. The time point denotes: persistent/refractory GD, antithyroid drugs over 5 years with positive TRAb. PBMC-derived RNA was used for the TCR library. This record belongs to a study of regulatory T cells in long-lasting Graves disease. On the study more broadly: More than 5 years of antithyroid drugs with positive TSH receptor antibodies defined persistent Graves' disease.

According to the study, TCR beta libraries were built with iRepertoire HTBI primers and CDR3-region Arm-PCR. In the authors' methods: Identified across the samples were over 50 TRBV segments and approximately 14 TRBJ segments. Using its own MiXCR run on the multiplex PCR reads, TCRdb lists one record per CDR3 protein. None of the V and J calls come from the authors' own analysis; TCRdb made them. This table has 600,000 to 850,000 distinct CDR3 sequences, approximately 31% appearing once. J is TRBJ1-1 and V is TRBV29-1; D remains ambiguous. This receptor was taken from a female donor with Graves disease. The sequences come from peripheral blood mononuclear cells (PBMCs), collected when the disease was refractory, from a patient treated with antithyroid drugs. CDR3 region: CSPRKWVNTEAFF. The CDR3 nucleotides are TGCAGCCCGCGAAAGTGGGTGAACACTGAAGCTTTCTTT.